A single sample is the source of the 11 T cell receptor beta chains below, sequenced in a study of T cell responses to AZD1222 COVID-19 vaccine. Assay used: immunoSEQ multiplex PCR; TCRdb lists only in-frame clones, some missing. The sample includes approximately 170,000 clones, 85% to 95% seen only once; the top ten take about 4.2%. The input for sequencing was peripheral blood, taken on day 0 of AZD1222 vaccination. The receptor source for this set is an adult in good health.

This clone was counted once. The V and J genes are TRBV6-4 and TRBJ2-3, with D perhaps matching TRBD1 (5 bases). The CDR3 extends over 16 amino acids. Trimming cost V 0 bases and J 6 bases, with 16 bases left between them. The germline gives CDR1 MRHNA, CDR2 SNTAGT. CDR3 residues: CASSDSFNPGQDTQYF. The CDR3 DNA follows: TGTGCCAGCAGTGACTCCTTCAACCCAGGGCAGGATACGCAGTATTTT.

The chain employs TRBV27 and TRBJ1-2; TRBD1 matches at 8 bases. With 7 bases clipped from V and 4 bases from J, the junction kept 11 bases outside the gene matches. The CDR3 loop spans 15 amino acids. Germline V CDR1 and CDR2: MNHEY, SMNVEV (reference sequence). The CDR3 nucleotides read TGTGCCAGCACCTCGGCGCAGGGGGCGTTCTATGGCTACACCTTC. It codes for CASTSAQGAFYGYTF.

The sample holds one count of this clone. This sequence joins TRBV3-1 (or the pseudogene TRBV3-2) and TRBJ1-1; D call uncertain. Trimming removed 1 base at V and 8 bases at J, with 11 bases between. The germline V gene encodes CDR1 LGHDT and CDR2 YNNKEL (reference sequence). The CDR3 is made up of 13 amino acids. The CDR3 coding sequence is TGTGCCAGCAGCCAAGCCCCGGGATTGGAAGCTTTCTTT. Translated: CASSQAPGLEAFF.

The chain is built from TRBV6-5 and TRBJ1-6; no clear D. Germline V gives CDR1 MNHEY, CDR2 SVGAGI. Between the trimmed V and J ends, which lost 5 bases and 4 bases, there was a span of 6 bases. This CDR3 contains 13 residues. CDR3 residues: CASSHEYNSPLHF. CDR3 nucleotides: TGTGCCAGCAGTCACGAATATAATTCACCCCTCCACTTT.

The J gene is TRBJ2-3, the V gene TRBV5-6; 10 nucleotides align to TRBD2. Germline V CDR1 and CDR2: SGHDT, YYEEEE. Trimming cost V 4 bases and J 4 bases; bases outside gene matches: 6. This CDR3 is built from 15 residues. CDR3 protein: CASSLIAGGADTQYF. For the CDR3, the DNA is TGTGCCAGCAGCCTTATAGCGGGGGGCGCAGATACGCAGTATTTT.

The chain recombines TRBV19 with TRBJ2-2; 11 bases line up with TRBD2. Trimming removed 3 bases from V and 5 bases from J; junction bases left unmatched: 8. CDR1 is LNHDA, CDR2 SQIVND, per germline (reference sequence). This CDR3 spans 17 amino acids. The CDR3 loop reads CASSISGLAGRTGELFF. CDR3 sequence (DNA): TGTGCCAGTAGTATCTCCGGACTAGCGGGTCGTACCGGGGAGCTGTTTTTT.

The chain has TRBV7-9 and TRBJ2-5; 7 bases align to TRBD2. Germline CDR1 SEHNR, CDR2 FQNEAQ (reference sequence). The CDR3 sequence is 16 residues long. The V segment lost 1 base and the J segment 5 bases; nucleotides outside the gene matches: 10. CDR3 region: CASSLGSASGRETQYF. DNA of the CDR3: TGTGCCAGCAGCTTAGGGTCGGCCTCCGGGAGGGAGACCCAGTACTTC.

This clone was seen once. The identical CDR3 is also encoded by other nucleotide sequences in the sample. The J gene is TRBJ1-1, the V gene TRBV5-1; 10 bases are shared with TRBD1. Trimming cost V 4 bases and J 0 bases; bases outside gene matches: 3. CDR1 and CDR2 (germline): SGHRS, YFSETQ. There are 15 residues in the CDR3. The CDR3 region has the DNA TGCGCCAGCAGCAGGGACAGGGGCATGAACACTGAAGCTTTCTTT. Translated: CASSRDRGMNTEAFF.

This chain uses TRBV3-1 (or the pseudogene TRBV3-2) with TRBJ2-7; D ambiguous. The CDR3 extends over 13 amino acids. CDR1 is LGHDT, CDR2 YNNKEL, per germline (reference sequence). V lost 0 bases to trimming and J lost 7 bases, with 10 bases between them. CDR3: CASSQEISAEQYF. In DNA, the CDR3 is TGTGCCAGCAGCCAAGAAATCTCGGCAGAGCAGTACTTC.

This clone was seen only a few times. V usage is TRBV3-1 (or the pseudogene TRBV3-2) and J usage is TRBJ2-7; 7 nucleotides line up with TRBD2. Unmatched junction bases numbered 20, after V lost 1 base and J lost 11 bases. The CDR3 extends over 17 amino acids. In germline, CDR1 is LGHDT, CDR2 YNNKEL (reference sequence). The CDR3 nucleotides read TGTGCCAGCAGCCAAGGACCGGTTTTGGGGAGGGCAGACCATAAGTACTTC. The encoded protein is CASSQGPVLGRADHKYF.

This clone is a singleton in its sample. V usage is TRBV18 and J usage is TRBJ2-7; D might be TRBD2 (6 bases). Germline lookup yields CDR1 KGHSH and CDR2 LQKENI. Trimming took off 6 bases at V and 3 bases at J, with 9 bases between the two ends. The CDR3 is 12 amino acids. This CDR3 is CASSGSGYEQYF. CDR3 DNA sequence: TGTGCCAGCTCCGGTAGCGGCTACGAGCAGTACTTC.